A single sample is the source of the 13 T cell receptor beta chains below, sequenced in a study of blood T cell repertoires in COVID-19. Libraries were prepared by immunoSEQ multiplex PCR; TCRdb keeps only in-frame clonotypes and omits some of them. Here the sample spans 200,000 to 300,000 clones, almost 85% being singletons. The sequencing input was peripheral blood. These receptors were taken from a man aged 45 to 65 with acute or convalescent COVID-19.

This clone was seen a handful of times. The chain couples TRBV9 to TRBJ1-2; D remains unclear. Germline CDR1 is SGDLS and CDR2 is YYNGEE. This CDR3 is built from 18 residues. V shed 0 bases and J shed 3 bases, with 21 bases lying between them. The DNA for the CDR3 is TGTGCCAGCAGCGTAGGGGAGCGGGTCCAGGCCACCCACTATGGCTACACCTTC. Translated: CASSVGERVQATHYGYTF.

The V gene is TRBV5-1, the J gene TRBJ2-5; TRBD2 aligns across 10 bases. The CDR3 totals 19 residues. Germline V lookup: CDR1 SGHRS, CDR2 YFSETQ. With 4 bases clipped from V and 0 bases from J, the junction kept 15 bases outside the gene matches. The CDR3: CASSPRALAGASYQETQYF. Here the CDR3 DNA reads TGCGCCAGCAGCCCCCGTGCGCTAGCGGGAGCCTCTTACCAAGAGACCCAGTACTTC.

The chain links TRBV6-5 to TRBJ1-5; possibly TRBD1 for D (5 bases). CDR3 size: 13 residues. The germline V gene has CDR1 MNHEY and CDR2 SVGAGI. V dropped 1 base and J dropped 7 bases, with 8 bases sitting between them. CDR3 in DNA: TGTGCCAGCAGTTACTACCAGGGACAGCCCCAGCATTTT. This translates into CASSYYQGQPQHF.

The rearrangement links TRBV5-5 to TRBJ1-1, with unresolved D. CDR3 length: 13 amino acids. From germline, CDR1 is SGHKS and CDR2 YYEKEE (reference sequence). The V end was cut by 4 bases, the J end by 3 bases, with 10 bases between. Here the CDR3 reads CASSRGADTEAFF. The CDR3 nucleotides are TGTGCCAGCAGCCGAGGCGCGGACACTGAAGCTTTCTTT.

The J gene is TRBJ2-1, the V gene TRBV12-3 or TRBV12-4; D perhaps matches TRBD2 (6 bases). CDR3 length: 12 residues. The V and J ends lost 10 bases and 6 bases respectively, with 13 bases between them. Here the CDR3 reads CAILGGFNEQFF. The DNA of the CDR3 is TGTGCCATCCTCGGGGGTTTCAATGAGCAGTTCTTC.

The chain carries TRBV11-3 and TRBJ2-1; D is ambiguous. The CDR3 has 15 amino acids. The V gene's germline CDR1 is SGHNT and CDR2 YENEEA. V was clipped by 5 bases and J by 4 bases, with 15 bases between them. The CDR3 DNA reads as TGTGCCAGCAGCCCCCCCCACTCGCTTTACAATGAGCAGTTCTTC. It encodes CASSPPHSLYNEQFF.

The V call is TRBV19, the J call TRBJ2-7; 9 bases are shared with TRBD2. The CDR3 length is 19 residues. Germline trimming cut 0 bases from V and 2 bases from J; bases unmatched to any gene: 14. Germline CDR1 reads LNHDA; CDR2 reads SQIVND (reference sequence). This CDR3 is CASSIDRVTSGFSTYEQYF. The CDR3 DNA sequence: TGTGCCAGTAGTATAGATCGTGTGACTAGCGGTTTCTCCACCTACGAGCAGTACTTC.

The rearrangement uses TRBV11-3 and TRBJ1-2, with TRBD1 matching over 8 bases. V was clipped by 5 bases and J by 7 bases; unmatched bases: 6. The V gene's germline CDR1 is SGHNT and CDR2 YENEEA. The length of the CDR3 is 13 residues. The CDR3 sequence: CASSLQGVAGYTF. As DNA, the CDR3 is TGTGCCAGCAGCCTACAGGGGGTTGCTGGCTACACCTTC.

This chain joins TRBV18 and TRBJ1-3; D is perhaps TRBD1 (5 bases). Germline assignment: CDR1 KGHSH and CDR2 LQKENI. V was clipped by 2 bases and J by 0 bases, with 11 bases between them. CDR3 length equals 16 residues. DNA for the CDR3: TGTGCCAGCTCACCAAGGGGTGGTGGCTCTGGAAACACCATATATTTT. Protein sequence: CASSPRGGGSGNTIYF.

This rearrangement joins TRBV6-4 to TRBJ1-6; the D gene is possibly TRBD1 (5 bases). The CDR3 runs 16 residues. In germline, CDR1 is MRHNA, CDR2 SNTAGT. V dropped 6 bases and J dropped 0 bases, with 12 bases sitting between them. CDR3 nucleotides: TGTGCCAGCAGACAAGACAGATTCTCCTATAATTCACCCCTCCACTTT. The encoded protein is CASRQDRFSYNSPLHF.

The chain combines TRBV27 with TRBJ1-2, with a tentative D call TRBD1 (5 bases). The CDR3 has 13 residues. V lost 8 bases to trimming and J lost 4 bases, with 14 bases between them. Germline values: CDR1 MNHEY, CDR2 SMNVEV (reference sequence). The CDR3 bases are TGTGCCAGCCGAATGGGGGGGGTCTATGGCTACACCTTC. Its protein product is CASRMGGVYGYTF.

V and J are TRBV27 and TRBJ1-4, with D possibly TRBD1 on 5 matching bases. From germline, CDR1 is MNHEY and CDR2 SMNVEV (reference sequence). The CDR3 has 15 amino acids. V lost 1 base to trimming and J lost 8 bases, with 14 bases between them. The CDR3 bases are TGTGCCAGCAGTTTATATCCAGGGTGGTCCGAAAAACTGTTTTTT. As protein: CASSLYPGWSEKLFF.

The chain links TRBV15 to TRBJ2-1, with 9 bases aligning to TRBD2. Per the germline V gene, CDR1 is LNHNV and CDR2 is YYDKDF (reference sequence). J lost 4 bases, V lost 2 bases, and 6 bases had no gene match. This CDR3 has 16 residues. The CDR3: CATSRYSGSGYNEQFF. CDR3 nucleotides: TGTGCCACCAGCAGATATAGCGGGAGCGGGTACAATGAGCAGTTCTTC.